A single sample is the source of the 27 T cell receptor beta chains below, sequenced in a study of T cell repertoires in cytomegalovirus infection. TCRdb reprocessed the reads via MiXCR and lists one record per CDR3 protein. The sample consists of 160,000 or so distinct CDR3 sequences, 20% to 25% of them appearing once. Material for sequencing was PBMCs. Receptors originate from a human donor in good health (CMV status not recorded). Some clones in this sample may be carry-over from other donors' samples.

This clonotype was counted between two and nine times. The rearrangement uses TRBV28 and TRBJ2-7; 10 positions match TRBD1. CDR3 length equals 15 residues. Per germline, CDR1 MDHEN and CDR2 SYDVKM. V dropped 6 bases and J dropped 3; count of bases not matched to a gene: 8. CDR3 region: CASSPETGGFYEQYF. In DNA, the CDR3 is TGTGCCAGCAGCCCTGAGACAGGGGGCTTCTACGAGCAGTACTTC.

This chain joins TRBV12-5 and TRBJ2-7, with unresolved D. Germline CDR1 reads LGHNT; CDR2 reads FRNRAP. This CDR3 is 11 amino acids long. V lost 9 bases, J lost 5 bases, and 11 bases lay in between. The CDR3, as DNA: TGTGCTAGGGTCCGAGACGACGAGCAGTACTTC. Translated, it gives CARVRDDEQYF.

This clonotype was observed a few times. The chain combines TRBV12-3 or TRBV12-4 with TRBJ1-5, with D possibly being TRBD1 (5 bases). The V gene lost 5 bases and the J gene lost 1 base, with 9 bases spanning the gap. CDR3 length: 14 residues. The CDR3 is CASSEGLSNQPQHF. In DNA, the CDR3 is TGTGCCAGCAGTGAGGGACTGAGCAATCAGCCCCAGCATTTT.

DNA for the CDR3: TGTGCCACCAGCTCAAGGATGAACACTGAAGCTTTCTTT. Protein sequence: CATSSRMNTEAFF. This chain uses TRBV15 with TRBJ1-1, with D unclear. Germline loops: CDR1 LNHNV, CDR2 YYDKDF (reference sequence). Trimming left V 5 bases short and J 0 bases short, with 7 bases between. The CDR3 is 13 residues long.

This clonotype has only a few counts. This chain connects TRBV29-1 to TRBJ2-7; maybe TRBD1 (6 bases). V was cut by 4 bases and J by 3 bases, with 13 bases left in between. The CDR3 is 13 amino acids. Germline CDR1 and CDR2: SQVTM and ANQGSEA. In DNA, the CDR3 is TGCAGCGTTGGAAGATCGGACAGCTACGAGCAGTACTTC. It codes for CSVGRSDSYEQYF.

This clonotype was seen a few times. This chain links TRBV12-3 or TRBV12-4 with TRBJ1-3; 9 bases are a match to TRBD1. This CDR3 is built from 16 residues. After removal of 7 bases from V and 2 bases from J, the junction contained 9 bases not matched to a gene. The CDR3 bases are TGTGCCAGCATCAAAGGACAGGGGAGGACTGGAAACACCATATATTTT. Encoded protein: CASIKGQGRTGNTIYF.

This clonotype was observed many times. J is TRBJ2-4 and V is TRBV7-2; tentative D call: TRBD2 (5 bases). V was clipped by 4 bases and J by 1 base, with 14 bases between them. The CDR3 spans 16 residues. Germline values: CDR1 SGHTA, CDR2 FQGNSA. DNA of the CDR3: TGTGCCAGCAGCTCAGAGGGAGTAGGGGCCAAAAACATTCAGTACTTC. Its protein is CASSSEGVGAKNIQYF.

The chain couples TRBV12-3 or TRBV12-4 to TRBJ1-1; D not certain. CDR3 length: 11 residues. V was clipped by 5 bases and J by 7 bases, with 8 bases between them. Here the CDR3 reads CASSASFEAFF. The CDR3 DNA reads as TGTGCCAGCAGTGCCTCTTTTGAAGCTTTCTTT.

This chain connects TRBV5-4 to TRBJ1-2; D might be TRBD1 (5 bases). Trimming shortened V by 0 bases and J by 2 bases, and 11 bases separated the two germline ends. The CDR3 is 15 amino acids. Germline assignment: CDR1 SGHNT and CDR2 YYREEE (reference sequence). As DNA, the CDR3 is TGTGCCAGCAGCTTGGGTCTACAGGAGAACTATGGCTACACCTTC. Protein product: CASSLGLQENYGYTF.

The chain links TRBV19 to TRBJ1-1; tentative D call: TRBD1 (5 bases). Germline V lookup: CDR1 LNHDA, CDR2 SQIVND (reference sequence). The V and J ends lost 4 bases and 6 bases respectively, with 12 bases between them. The CDR3 sequence is 13 residues long. The DNA of the CDR3 is TGTGCCAGTAGTACAGGGTTTGCGGCTGAAGCTTTCTTT. Translation: CASSTGFAAEAFF. The complete variable domain, with remaining parts taken from reference TRBV19 and TRBJ1-1, reads DGGITQSPKYLFRKEGQNVTLSCEQNLNHDAMYWYRQDPGQGLRLIYYSQIVNDFQKGDIAEGYSVSREKKESFPLTVTSAQKNPTAFYLCASSTGFAAEAFFGQGTRLTVV.

This clonotype was observed a few times. The chain has TRBV6-2 or TRBV6-3 and TRBJ2-1; D may be TRBD2 (5 bases). Germline values: CDR1 MNHEY, CDR2 SVGEGT. This CDR3 comprises 15 residues. Trimming took off 7 bases at V and 0 bases at J, with 13 bases between the two ends. In DNA, the CDR3 is TGTGCCAGCAACTTAGCGCCTAGCTCCTACAATGAGCAGTTCTTC. Encoded protein: CASNLAPSSYNEQFF.

This clonotype was detected ten times or more. The V gene is TRBV7-2, the J gene TRBJ2-7, with D maybe TRBD2 (5 bases). This CDR3 has 15 residues. Germline V gene sequence: CDR1 SGHTA, CDR2 FQGNSA. V lost 4 bases, J lost 6 bases, and 19 bases lay in between. The CDR3 reads CASSYDAMGSVEQYF. The DNA of the CDR3 is TGTGCCAGCAGCTACGACGCCATGGGGAGTGTCGAGCAGTACTTC.

Only a few counts were recorded for this clonotype. This chain uses TRBV11-2 with TRBJ2-7; D not resolved. CDR3 length equals 13 residues. Germline CDR1 is SGHAT and CDR2 is FQNNGV. V gave up 1 base and J gave up 3 bases, with 7 bases separating them. CDR3 coding DNA: TGTGCCAGCAGCTTAGGGGCCCACTACGAGCAGTACTTC. Translated, it gives CASSLGAHYEQYF.

The gene calls are TRBV5-1 and TRBJ2-5; 7 bases align to TRBD1. Germline CDR1 reads SGHRS; CDR2 reads YFSETQ. Germline trimming cut 3 bases from V and 1 base from J; bases unmatched to any gene: 9. The CDR3 runs to 16 residues. In nucleotides, the CDR3 is TGCGCCAGCAGCTCCAACAGGGGTCGGCTCCAAGAGACCCAGTACTTC. The encoded protein is CASSSNRGRLQETQYF.

In its sample, this clonotype was seen many times. This chain joins TRBV7-8 and TRBJ2-3; 9 positions agree with TRBD2. Germline loops: CDR1 SGHVS, CDR2 FQNEAQ. This CDR3 is built from 16 residues. V gave up 1 base and J gave up 0 bases; unmatched junction bases: 2. The CDR3 region is CASSLDTSGSTDTQYF. For the CDR3, the DNA is TGTGCCAGCAGCTTAGACACTAGCGGGAGCACAGATACGCAGTATTTT.

A few counts support this clonotype. The chain has TRBV28 and TRBJ2-3, with D unresolved. With 1 base removed from V and 0 bases from J, the gap between germline ends came to 8 bases. From germline, CDR1 is MDHEN and CDR2 SYDVKM. This CDR3 has 15 residues. DNA of the CDR3: TGTGCCAGCAGTTTATACCAGACTAGCACAGATACGCAGTATTTT. Translated, it gives CASSLYQTSTDTQYF.

The chain carries TRBV20-1 and TRBJ2-1; 13 nucleotides agree with TRBD2. The CDR3 has 15 residues. Germline V CDR1 and CDR2: DFQATT, SNEGSKA (reference sequence). With 5 bases clipped from V and 6 bases from J, the junction kept 7 bases outside the gene matches. CDR3 DNA sequence: TGCAGTGCTTTTGGACTAGCGGGAGAGGGCAATGAGCAGTTCTTC. It specifies CSAFGLAGEGNEQFF.

In this sample, this clonotype turned up a few times. The chain is built from TRBV7-9 and TRBJ1-1, with no clear D. Per germline, CDR1 SEHNR and CDR2 FQNEAQ (reference sequence). CDR3 size: 12 residues. V was pared by 6 bases and J by 2 bases, with 7 bases between. In DNA, the CDR3 is TGTGCCAGCAGACTAATAAACACTGAAGCTTTCTTT. Protein: CASRLINTEAFF.

In its sample, this clonotype was seen a few times. The chain employs TRBV19 and TRBJ2-7; 9 nucleotides align to TRBD1. The CDR3 is 13 amino acids. The germline V gene encodes CDR1 LNHDA and CDR2 SQIVND (reference sequence). J lost 3 bases, V lost 6 bases, and 3 bases had no gene match. CDR3 nucleotides: TGTGCCAGTAGGTCGGACAGGGGCTACGAGCAGTACTTC. Amino acids: CASRSDRGYEQYF. The full variable domain, in which reference TRBV19 and TRBJ2-7 provide the parts outside the CDR3, is DGGITQSPKYLFRKEGQNVTLSCEQNLNHDAMYWYRQDPGQGLRLIYYSQIVNDFQKGDIAEGYSVSREKKESFPLTVTSAQKNPTAFYLCASRSDRGYEQYFGPGTRLTVT.

This clonotype was detected a few times. The J gene is TRBJ1-3, the V gene TRBV12-3 or TRBV12-4, with D maybe TRBD1 (5 bases). The CDR3 has 16 amino acids. V was clipped by 11 bases and J by 0 bases, with 20 bases between them. CDR3 region: CAVQSSGPISGNTIYF. CDR3 coding DNA: TGTGCCGTACAATCATCGGGACCGATCTCTGGAAACACCATATATTTT.

This clonotype was recorded at least ten times. The chain's CDR3 is CASSINLVSGLNNEQFF. The CDR3 DNA follows: TGTGCCAGTAGTATTAATCTTGTCTCTGGGTTGAACAATGAGCAGTTCTTC. The genes are TRBV19 and TRBJ2-1; no reliable D call. The V end lost 3 bases, the J end lost 5 bases, and 20 bases lay between the germline ends. The CDR3 contains 17 residues. Germline assignment: CDR1 LNHDA and CDR2 SQIVND (reference sequence).

The gene calls are TRBV12-3 or TRBV12-4 and TRBJ1-6, with D possibly matching TRBD1 (6 bases). V was trimmed by 7 bases and J by 9 bases, leaving 16 bases between them. There are 14 residues in the CDR3. The CDR3 sequence: CASTLTGSGSPLHF. The CDR3 coding sequence is TGTGCCAGCACCTTGACAGGTAGTGGTTCACCCCTCCACTTT.

This clonotype was observed a handful of times. V and J are TRBV28 and TRBJ2-7; TRBD1 is a possible D gene (7 bases). This CDR3 region has 15 residues. Trimming took 3 bases from V and 5 from J, leaving 17 bases between them. Germline CDR1 is MDHEN and CDR2 is SYDVKM. This CDR3 is CASSFGGRGQNEQYF. The CDR3 DNA reads as TGTGCCAGCAGTTTCGGGGGTAGGGGGCAGAACGAGCAGTACTTC.

This clonotype has more than one count but fewer than ten. J is TRBJ2-3 and V is TRBV12-5, with TRBD2 as a possible D gene (5 bases). The V and J ends lost 4 bases and 0 bases respectively, with 11 bases between them. The V gene's germline CDR1 is LGHNT and CDR2 FRNRAP. CDR3 length: 15 residues. The CDR3: CASGSGESSTDTQYF. The CDR3 nucleotides are TGTGCTAGTGGTTCTGGGGAGTCTAGCACAGATACGCAGTATTTT.

This clonotype was picked up many times. The rearrangement joins TRBV11-2 to TRBJ2-1; D might be TRBD2 (5 bases). Germline CDR1 reads SGHAT; CDR2 reads FQNNGV. The V end lost 0 bases, the J end lost 0 bases, and 12 bases lay between the germline ends. This CDR3 region has 17 residues. The CDR3: CASSLDGLWRSYNEQFF. CDR3 DNA sequence: TGTGCCAGCAGCTTAGACGGACTTTGGCGCTCCTACAATGAGCAGTTCTTC.

This sequence joins TRBV28 and TRBJ1-5, with no clear D. This CDR3 has 10 residues. Germline V CDR1 and CDR2: MDHEN, SYDVKM. Between the trimmed V and J ends, which lost 10 bases and 3 bases, there was a span of 4 bases. CDR3 loop: CATDNQPQHF. CDR3 sequence (DNA): TGTGCCACCGACAATCAGCCCCAGCATTTT.

This clonotype was seen a few times. This sequence joins TRBV28 and TRBJ1-5; D possibly corresponds to TRBD1 (6 bases). V lost 3 bases and J lost 4, with 13 bases in between. There are 15 residues in the CDR3. Germline V CDR1 and CDR2: MDHEN, SYDVKM. This CDR3 is CASSLVAGANQPQHF. DNA of the CDR3: TGTGCCAGCAGTTTGGTAGCAGGGGCGAATCAGCCCCAGCATTTT.